This T cell receptor beta chain is drawn from a study of cytomegalovirus exposure and HLA in healthy donors. The donors were healthy bone marrow donors. Donors likely had unrecorded immune exposures despite being nominally healthy when sampled. Use of 60 Vbeta and 13 Jbeta primers characterized the PCR. Profiled with immunoSEQ multiplex PCR; TCRdb holds only in-frame clones, not every one. Here the sample spans more than 75,000 clones, about four fifths being singletons. Germline V gene sequence: CDR1 LGHNA, CDR2 YSLEER. The junction had 9 bases not matched to a gene; V was cut back by 0 bases and J by 4 bases. CDR3 length: 17 amino acids. With regard to this clone: Its antigen is not identified.

Broader study findings: In a later analysis, TCR association rates varied by HLA locus: DRB1 most, HLA-C fewest.

Sequences were obtained from PBMCs. The receptor was derived from a middle-aged woman in good health and CMV-seronegative. The chain is built from TRBV4-3 and TRBJ1-2; TRBD1 aligns across 9 bases. The CDR3 protein is CASSQDWRDRAPYGYTF. CDR3 bases: TGCGCCAGCAGCCAAGATTGGAGGGACAGGGCCCCCTATGGCTACACCTTC.